This T cell receptor (beta chain) was identified in a study of Tregs in tolerant kidney transplant recipients. Study observations and caveats: Validation in larger populations is needed because few patients were studied. Expanding Tregs on activated donor B cells appeared to best identify donor-specific TCRbeta clones.

Here immunoSEQ multiplex PCR was the method, and the copy in TCRdb shows in-frame clones only, minus some. This sample has about 52,000 clones, with approximately 90% found just once. In this sample, this clone turned up once. Antigen: not known. Recipients received nonmyeloablative bone marrow transplants from related graft donors, with transient mixed chimerism. V lost 1 base to trimming and J lost 6 bases, with 9 bases between them. CDR3 length: 13 residues. The germline CDR1 and CDR2 sequences are SEHNR and FQNEAQ (reference sequence). The chain joins TRBV7-9 to TRBJ1-2; D is ambiguous. This clonotype was sampled from a human patient who received a combined kidney and bone marrow transplant. Some T cells may be supplied by the graft donor. The source material was CD8+ T cells from blood (PBMCs), sampled 24 months after the transplant. CDR3 in DNA: TGTGCCAGCAGCTTAGGTTTAACAGATGGCTACACCTTC. This codes for CASSLGLTDGYTF.